This entry features one T cell receptor beta chain sequence. The sample originates from a study of cytomegalovirus exposure and HLA in healthy donors. Germline V gives CDR1 SGDLS, CDR2 YYNGEE. The CDR3 is made up of 14 amino acids. V was clipped by 0 bases and J by 6 bases, with 7 bases between them. Both 60 Vbeta primers and 13 Jbeta primers went into the PCR. Assay used: immunoSEQ multiplex PCR; TCRdb lists only in-frame clones, some missing. This sample yields 100,000 to 130,000 clones, of which 70% to 80% are seen a single time; about 2% belongs to the top ten. Input material: PBMCs. The receptor was isolated from a man younger than 35 in good health and CMV-seronegative. The chain couples TRBV9 to TRBJ1-6; D is unclear. The CDR3 coding sequence is TGTGCCAGCAGCGTAGATAGCGGTAATTCACCCCTCCACTTT. It translates to CASSVDSGNSPLHF.